This TCR beta chain comes out of a study of identical twins (dated by TCRdb to 2016 to 2018). Regarding the complete study: To test whether fetal clonotypes persist, the study used deep sequencing on TCR alpha and beta repertoires from monozygotic twins, unrelated adults of various ages, and cord blood. Replicate twin experiments were performed at different times using different library preparation protocols to rule out contamination. Overall study results and their limits: Invariant T cells such as MAIT and iNKT could partly confound zero-insertion analyses, although diverse VJ usage argued against such confounding for most clonotypes. Recombination models systematically underestimated out-of-frame TCR alpha sharing in monozygotic twins but agreed with sharing between unrelated individuals. Because the same donors could not be followed over many years, conclusions were based on cross-sectional statistical analysis. The excess sharing between twins in beta out-of-frame sequences was weaker because fewer shared sequences reduced the signal-to-noise ratio. Abundant cord blood beta clonotypes carried fewer insertions; young adult naive repertoires showed a weaker similar trend, while memory repertoires showed none. Compared with coincidental sharing between unrelated individuals, out-of-frame TCR alpha sequences shared between twins had an excess of sequences with low generation probability.

There are many counts of this clonotype. The target of this receptor is not known. No qualities accompany the bases; no much larger clone lies one base away. Library creation used 5' RACE. The sequencer listed for this sample is Illumina HiSeq 2000. A universal primer binding site was added through template switching, and the final cDNA carried a unique molecular identifier so that TCR cDNA molecules could be counted accurately. Specific primers in the conserved constant-segment region were used to synthesize first-strand cDNA for TCR alpha and beta chains. To control for contamination, every cDNA library was double barcoded, receiving both a SMART-Mk sample barcode and Illumina barcodes. TruSeq adapter sequences and Illumina sample barcodes were added in two successive PCR steps. The TCR alpha and beta cDNA libraries were sequenced on the Illumina HiSeq platform using custom primers. The original methods were these. MiGEC was used to process raw reads and extract unique molecular identifiers, and MiXCR was used to find CDR3 positions. Recombination models were inferred per individual with the repgenHMM and IGoR tools using an EM algorithm. The tcR package in R was used for shared clonotype analysis, with sharing normalized by the product of cloneset sizes. To study raw recombination without the effects of thymic and clonal selection, out-of-frame nonproductive sequences were analyzed. Starting from the raw public reads, TCRdb applied fastp trimming at Q25, assembled clones with MiXCR and retained in-frame beta chains. Duplicate CDR3 protein sequences are folded into a single record with the most common DNA and genes. The V and J calls come from TCRdb's annotation, not from the publication. This sample is represented by around 300,000 distinct CDR3 sequences; 6.5% to 9.5% of them were singletons. The ten biggest clones cover approximately 2.1% of the sample.

All donors were healthy Caucasians. The twin cohort comprised three pairs of female monozygotic twins, all aged roughly 18 to 30 years. Using Miltenyi CD45RO+ enrichment and human naive T-cell isolation kits, memory (CD45RO+) and naive T cells were isolated from PBMC. The sample was also reused in another study, on yellow fever vaccine responses in identical twins. The second study, in turn, reports: According to the authors, in identical twins the way T cells responded to vaccination appeared partly convergent and partly personalized. In identical twins, the study followed T cell clones that responded to the vaccine with precision.

Sequenced material: memory (CD45RO+) T cells sorted from blood. What the cell subset or site label conveys for this sample: CD45RO+ enriched T cells. The sequence was obtained from a woman aged 18-29 years in good health.

Read as DNA, the sequence is TGTGCCAGCAGTACTCCCCGGGACAGGGGCAGAGATACGCAGTATTTT. Its translation is CASSTPRDRGRDTQYF. Rearrangement joined TRBV12-3 or TRBV12-4 to TRBJ2-3, and TRBD1 aligns with 10 junction nucleotides. Here V drops 5 bases and J drops 5 bases, and the junction holds 10 bases not matched to any gene. The CDR3 sequence holds 16 residues, the cysteine and phenylalanine included. The read is trimmed to its CDR3 DNA, 48 bases read in frame from base 1.